This T cell receptor beta chain was sequenced in a study of T cell responses to AZD1222 COVID-19 vaccine. Study-wide points: Seropositivity was recorded at baseline in only six AZD1222 recipients. Reportedly, nearly half the spike-specific TCRs target unmutated variant regions. White British ancestry dominated among donors, who included more females, and clonal diversity was possibly underestimated.

Profiled with immunoSEQ multiplex PCR; TCRdb holds only in-frame clones, not every one. The table shows about 160,000 clones, with 80% to 95% occurring only once. As concerns this clone: The antigen remains undetermined.

Trimming removed 1 base at V and 2 bases at J, with 6 bases between. The CDR3 is made up of 14 amino acids. CDR1 is SGHAT, CDR2 FQNNGV, per germline. This TCR came from an adult who received the AZD1222 COVID-19 vaccine. Source: peripheral blood, taken 28 days after the second AZD1222 dose. The chain carries TRBV11-2 and TRBJ1-5; a weak D match, TRBD1 (6 bases). CDR3 sequence reads: CASSLGTGNQPQHF. The CDR3, as DNA: TGTGCCAGCAGCTTAGGGACAGGCAATCAGCCCCAGCATTTT.